The 25 T cell receptor beta chains reported below all come from one sample, sequenced in a study of blood T cells in healthy people across ages (dated by TCRdb to between 2014 and 2017). Libraries were built with 5' RACE. These reads were obtained on an Illumina HiSeq 2500. The second PCR ran for roughly 7 to 12 cycles and used a J-beta primer mix along with a sample-barcoded 5' primer. TCRdb redid the processing of the public reads, applying fastp at Q25 and MiXCR, and retained in-frame beta chains. Rows are unified per CDR3 protein, each entry keeping the most common DNA and genes. The sample data list roughly 1.5 million distinct CDR3 sequences, and approximately 39% of these were observed just once. The ten largest clones capture less than 5% of the sample. The specimen was blood. The source is a woman aged 18-29 years in good health.

This clonotype was observed many times. V usage is TRBV29-1 and J usage is TRBJ1-2, with 8 nucleotides matching TRBD1. Germline CDR1 and CDR2: SQVTM and ANQGSEA. There are 13 residues in the CDR3. The ends lost 6 bases at V and 4 bases at J; junction bases unmatched: 7. CDR3 nucleotide sequence: TGCAGCGTCGCACAGGGGGATGGCTATGGCTACACCTTC. Translated, it gives CSVAQGDGYGYTF.

This chain joins TRBV2 and TRBJ2-5; 8 nucleotides align to TRBD2. Looked up from germline, CDR1 is SNHLY and CDR2 is FYNNEI. With V trimmed by 7 bases and J by 0 bases, 4 bases remained unmatched. The CDR3 length is 14 residues. CDR3 in DNA: TGTGCCAGCATTGGCGGGGGGTACCAAGAGACCCAGTACTTC. Translated: CASIGGGYQETQYF. The whole variable domain, filled in from reference TRBV2 and TRBJ2-5, reads EPEVTQTPSHQVTQMGQEVILRCVPISNHLYFYWYRQILGQKVEFLVSFYNNEISEKSEIFDDQFSVERPDGSNFTLKIRSTKLEDSAMYFCASIGGGYQETQYFGPGTRLLVL.

The chain joins TRBV20-1 to TRBJ2-1, with 10 bases that match TRBD2. This CDR3 is 21 amino acids long. Germline CDR1 and CDR2: DFQATT and SNEGSKA (reference sequence). V shed 2 bases and J 3 bases; nucleotides not matched to a gene: 22. In DNA form, the CDR3 reads TGCAGTGCTAGATCTCCCTCCGCTAGCGGGAGTAATGGAGGGGTCTACAATGAGCAGTTCTTC. Translating it yields CSARSPSASGSNGGVYNEQFF.

A few counts support this clonotype. The J gene is TRBJ1-2, the V gene TRBV6-5; 7 bases line up with TRBD1. The CDR3 covers 13 residues. CDR1 and CDR2 (germline): MNHEY, SVGAGI. Unmatched junction bases numbered 6, after V lost 7 bases and J lost 4 bases. The CDR3 DNA sequence: TGTGCCAGCACCCCGACAGGGAGCTATGGCTACACCTTC. Encoded protein: CASTPTGSYGYTF.

This clonotype was counted a few times. J is TRBJ2-1 and V is TRBV11-2; TRBD2 agrees at 8 bases. The germline V gene encodes CDR1 SGHAT and CDR2 FQNNGV. Germline trimming cut 5 bases from V and 3 bases from J; bases unmatched to any gene: 6. This CDR3 contains 15 residues. The CDR3 DNA reads as TGTGCCAGCAGCGACACGGGGGGGGGCTACAATGAGCAGTTCTTC. Translating it yields CASSDTGGGYNEQFF.

This chain uses TRBV6-2 or TRBV6-3 with TRBJ2-5; 10 positions agree with TRBD2. Trimming cost V 0 bases and J 5 bases; bases outside gene matches: 12. The CDR3 consists of 18 residues. Germline V gene lookup returns CDR1 MNHEY and CDR2 SVGEGT. The CDR3 spells CASSYSPFGSGRWETQYF. In DNA, the CDR3 is TGTGCCAGCAGTTACTCGCCCTTCGGTAGCGGGAGGTGGGAGACCCAGTACTTC.

The chain's CDR3 is CSATRTGTGNTIYF. CDR3 nucleotide sequence: TGCAGTGCCACTAGGACAGGGACTGGAAACACCATATATTTT. The genes are TRBV20-1 and TRBJ1-3, with 8 bases aligning to TRBD1. Germline CDR1 and CDR2: DFQATT and SNEGSKA (reference sequence). The V segment lost 6 bases and the J segment 2 bases; nucleotides outside the gene matches: 6. The CDR3 is made up of 14 amino acids.

This chain joins TRBV5-1 and TRBJ1-2, with TRBD1 identical over 7 bases. This CDR3 spans 13 amino acids. The ends lost 4 bases at V and 6 bases at J; junction bases unmatched: 6. CDR1 and CDR2 from the germline V gene are SGHRS and YFSETQ. This CDR3 is CASSTDRANGYTF. Here the CDR3 DNA reads TGCGCCAGCAGCACCGACAGGGCCAATGGCTACACCTTC.

This chain connects TRBV5-1 to TRBJ2-5; TRBD1 agrees at 10 bases. The CDR3 has 18 amino acids. Germline loops: CDR1 SGHRS, CDR2 YFSETQ. Unmatched junction bases numbered 15, after V lost 3 bases and J lost 4 bases. The CDR3 nucleotides are TGCGCCAGCAGCTCCCCGCCCGGACAGGGGGGGCTTTTAGAGACCCAGTACTTC. Amino acids: CASSSPPGQGGLLETQYF.

This clonotype appeared a few times. The chain joins TRBV9 to TRBJ2-1; 7 bases map to TRBD2. The V gene's germline CDR1 is SGDLS and CDR2 YYNGEE. Unmatched junction bases numbered 7, after V lost 0 bases and J lost 4 bases. CDR3 size: 16 residues. CDR3 DNA: TGTGCCAGCAGCGTAGCGGTGGGAGGGACTTACAATGAGCAGTTCTTC. This translates into CASSVAVGGTYNEQFF.

J is TRBJ2-3 and V is TRBV6-2 or TRBV6-3, with a weak D call TRBD1 (6 bases). Germline assignment: CDR1 MNHEY and CDR2 SVGEGT. The V end was cut by 5 bases, the J end by 0 bases, with 15 bases between. This CDR3 comprises 16 residues. The CDR3 protein is CASSKFRGHSTDTQYF. As DNA, the CDR3 is TGTGCCAGCAGTAAATTCAGGGGCCATAGCACAGATACGCAGTATTTT.

The chain's CDR3 is CATSDLAGGVTDTQYF. The CDR3 DNA is TGTGCCACCAGTGACCTAGCAGGGGGAGTGACAGATACGCAGTATTTT. The chain uses TRBV24-1 and TRBJ2-3; 7 bases agree with TRBD1. The junction had 9 bases not matched to a gene; V was cut back by 4 bases and J by 3 bases. Germline lookup yields CDR1 KGHDR and CDR2 SFDVKD. The length of the CDR3 is 16 residues.

The V and J genes are TRBV12-3 or TRBV12-4 and TRBJ2-2; D gene unclear. With 6 bases removed from V and 4 bases from J, the gap between germline ends came to 12 bases. This CDR3 is 14 amino acids long. CDR3 nucleotide sequence: TGTGCCAGCAGCCCCCTAGGGCCCACCGGGGAGCTGTTTTTT. It codes for CASSPLGPTGELFF.

This sequence joins TRBV5-1 and TRBJ2-6; D ambiguous. The CDR3 contains 16 residues. Per the germline V gene, CDR1 is SGHRS and CDR2 is YFSETQ. Trimming pared 2 bases from V and 0 bases from J, leaving 9 bases between. The CDR3 bases are TGCGCCAGCAGCTTTCGACACCTCTCTGGGGCCAACGTCCTGACTTTC. As protein: CASSFRHLSGANVLTF.

The genes are TRBV6-5 and TRBJ2-7, with D tentatively TRBD1 or TRBD2 (5 bases each). V dropped 0 bases and J dropped 4 bases, with 10 bases sitting between them. The CDR3 totals 14 residues. CDR1 and CDR2 from the germline V gene are MNHEY and SVGAGI. For the CDR3, the DNA is TGTGCCAGCAGTTACTCGGGGACGCAGTACGAGCAGTACTTC. This encodes CASSYSGTQYEQYF.

The gene calls are TRBV6-5 and TRBJ1-5; 7 nucleotides agree with TRBD1. The V segment lost 2 bases and the J segment 7 bases; nucleotides outside the gene matches: 8. Germline V gene lookup returns CDR1 MNHEY and CDR2 SVGAGI. This CDR3 is built from 15 residues. CDR3 amino acids: CASSYTPTGDQPQHF. Here the CDR3 DNA reads TGTGCCAGCAGTTACACTCCTACAGGGGACCAGCCCCAGCATTTT.

The rearrangement joins TRBV5-1 to TRBJ2-5, with 10 bases identical to TRBD2. CDR1 and CDR2 (germline): SGHRS, YFSETQ. Trimming removed 3 bases from V and 11 bases from J; junction bases left unmatched: 10. The CDR3 is 14 residues long. The DNA for the CDR3 is TGCGCCAGCAGCTCCCTAGCGGGAGTAGATGAGCAGTACTTC. Protein product: CASSSLAGVDEQYF.

The genes are TRBV7-2 and TRBJ2-1; 12 positions agree with TRBD2. CDR1 is SGHTA and CDR2 is FQGNSA in the germline V gene. Trimming at V came to 1 base and at J to 6 bases, leaving 4 bases not matched to a gene. The CDR3 extends over 16 amino acids. For the CDR3, the DNA is TGTGCCAGCAGCTTAGGACAACTAGCGGGGGGCAATGAGCAGTTCTTC. It yields the protein CASSLGQLAGGNEQFF. The full variable domain, with the rest looked up from reference TRBV7-2 and TRBJ2-1, is GAGVSQSPSNKVTEKGKDVELRCDPISGHTALYWYRQSLGQGLEFLIYFQGNSAPDKSGLPSDRFSAERTGGSVSTLTIQRTQQEDSAVYLCASSLGQLAGGNEQFFGPGTRLTVL.

This clonotype was recorded a few times. This chain joins TRBV4-3 and TRBJ2-2; D is possibly TRBD1 (6 bases). V was clipped by 3 bases and J by 7 bases, with 18 bases between them. The CDR3 extends over 16 amino acids. Looked up from germline, CDR1 is LGHNA and CDR2 is YSLEER. DNA of the CDR3: TGCGCCAGCAGCCACTCCGTAGGGGGAAAAGTCGGGGAGCTGTTTTTT. It encodes CASSHSVGGKVGELFF.

The V call is TRBV24-1, the J call TRBJ1-4; D is perhaps TRBD1 (6 bases). The CDR3 consists of 13 residues. V gave up 4 bases and J gave up 7 bases, with 9 bases separating them. Germline assignment: CDR1 KGHDR and CDR2 SFDVKD. DNA for the CDR3: TGTGCCACCAGTGAACAGGGCAGTGAAAAACTGTTTTTT. Translated: CATSEQGSEKLFF.

This clonotype was seen only a few times. The rearrangement joins TRBV27 to TRBJ2-3; TRBD2 matches 7 bases. The length of the CDR3 is 16 residues. Trimming took 6 bases from V and 5 from J; bases not matched to a gene: 14. CDR1 and CDR2 (germline): MNHEY, SMNVEV (reference sequence). The CDR3 DNA follows: TGTGCCAGCAGCCCCCCCGGGGGAGGGCCGATAGATACGCAGTATTTT. Its translation is CASSPPGGGPIDTQYF.

V and J are TRBV3-1 and TRBJ1-2; D is undetermined. Trimming took off 0 bases at V and 8 bases at J, with 13 bases between the two ends. This CDR3 spans 14 amino acids. Germline loops: CDR1 LGHDT, CDR2 YNNKEL (reference sequence). CDR3 DNA: TGTGCCAGCAGCCAAGATTCCACCCGTAGGGGCTACACCTTC. Protein: CASSQDSTRRGYTF.

The chain couples TRBV24-1 to TRBJ2-1; TRBD2 might be the D (5 bases). The J call may be incorrect, as the DNA end agrees better with TRBJ2-7. CDR1 is KGHDR, CDR2 SFDVKD, per germline. This CDR3 is 15 amino acids long. CDR3 bases: TGTGCCACCAGTGAGTTTACGGCGGGCTACAATGAGCAGTACTTC. Translating it yields CATSEFTAGYNEQYF.

The rearrangement joins TRBV28 to TRBJ2-7; 7 bases fit TRBD1. After removal of 2 bases from V and 0 bases from J, the junction contained 7 bases not matched to a gene. The germline V gene has CDR1 MDHEN and CDR2 SYDVKM. The CDR3 contains 16 residues. The CDR3 DNA is TGTGCCAGCAGTTTACTCGGACAGGCCTTCTCCTACGAGCAGTACTTC. Its protein product is CASSLLGQAFSYEQYF.

V usage is TRBV20-1 and J usage is TRBJ2-2, with TRBD2 identical over 9 bases. The CDR3 consists of 19 residues. With V trimmed by 0 bases and J by 3 bases, 14 bases remained unmatched. CDR1 and CDR2 from the germline V gene are DFQATT and SNEGSKA (reference sequence). The CDR3 here is CSARDMMDSGSYYTGELFF. CDR3 bases: TGCAGTGCTAGAGATATGATGGATAGCGGGAGCTATTACACCGGGGAGCTGTTTTTT.